This T cell receptor beta chain was found in a study of blood T cell repertoires in COVID-19. As for the study in general: Acute and convalescent COVID-19 specimens originated in the United States, Italy and Spain. T cells, B-cell-depleted T cells, or PBMCs supplied cDNA or gDNA.

The authors' processing: Estimation of nucleated cell counts relied on the amplification of reference gene primers. Sequencing used immunoSEQ multiplex PCR; TCRdb keeps in-frame clones, though not all of them. V, J and clone size are taken as reported in that table, and D and trimming were inferred from the DNA itself. Altogether under 35,000 clones are present, 88% being singletons, with the ten largest covering roughly an eighth. In germline, CDR1 is SGHNT, CDR2 YYREEE (reference sequence). Trimming removed 4 bases from V and 1 base from J; junction bases left unmatched: 10. CDR3 length: 16 amino acids.

The sequenced material came from peripheral blood. The TCR was taken from a human donor with active COVID-19. The donor label of this sample is uncertain. The chain carries TRBV5-4 and TRBJ2-7; TRBD1 matches at 8 bases. The CDR3 DNA follows: TGTGCCAGCAGCGCCGGACCGACAGGGGTTTCCTACGAGCAGTACTTC. Translating it yields CASSAGPTGVSYEQYF.